This T cell receptor (beta chain) originates from a study of graft-versus-host responses after intestinal transplantation. For the study at large: Transplant types were multivisceral, liver-intestinal, or isolated intestinal. Each patient got anti-thymocyte globulin induction, then tacrolimus and steroids for around three years.

J was trimmed by 0 bases and V by 3 bases; bases with no gene match: 0. CDR1 and CDR2 (germline): MGHRA, YSYEKL. The CDR3 extends over 15 amino acids. As regards this clone: Its antigen is as yet unknown.

The study, taken as a whole, reports: Patients who carried graft-donor T cell macrochimerism also had high graft-versus-host to host-versus-graft clonal ratios in their allografts. GvH clones were identified in recipient marrow, with some first appearing in ileum or blood.

Profiling relied on immunoSEQ multiplex PCR, and the TCRdb table lists in-frame clones only, not all of them. The sample records 35,000 to 45,000 clones, roughly 95% being singletons. The chain is built from TRBV4-1 and TRBJ2-2, with 8 bases matching TRBD2. Material: unstimulated CD4+ T cells sorted from spleen or lymph node cells, obtained before transplant. The TCR sequence derives from a human donor who was the organ donor for an intestinal transplant. CDR3 coding DNA: TGCGCCAGCAGCCAGGGACTAGCGAACACCGGGGAGCTGTTTTTT. This encodes CASSQGLANTGELFF.